The next 18 T cell receptor beta chains were all read from a single sample in a study of long-term antiretroviral therapy in people with HIV. This was the immunoSEQ v3.0 assay at survey level. The method was immunoSEQ multiplex PCR; TCRdb's version includes in-frame clones alone and lacks a portion of them. The sample includes tens of thousands of clones, 75% to 90% of them seen just once. Material: unsorted PBMCs, obtained 2.3 years after starting antiretroviral therapy. These receptors came from a man in his forties with HIV.

The J gene is TRBJ2-7, the V gene TRBV25-1, with 12 bases matching TRBD2. The CDR3 runs to 16 residues. The germline CDR1 and CDR2 sequences are MGHDK and SYGVNS. The junction had 8 bases not matched to a gene; V was cut back by 3 bases and J by 5 bases. The CDR3, as DNA: TGTGCCAGCAGTGACCACACTAGCGGGAGGAACCACGAGCAGTACTTC. This sequence encodes CASSDHTSGRNHEQYF.

This clone has only one observation. This chain connects TRBV19 to TRBJ2-1, with 12 bases identical to TRBD2. This CDR3 has 18 amino acids. Germline V lookup: CDR1 LNHDA, CDR2 SQIVND (reference sequence). V lost 4 bases, J lost 6 bases, and 13 bases stayed unmatched. In nucleotides, the CDR3 is TGTGCCAGTAGTACCGGGAGACTAGCGGGAGATACCGCCAATGAGCAGTTCTTC. It yields the protein CASSTGRLAGDTANEQFF.

The chain recombines TRBV11-2 with TRBJ2-1; 11 bases map to TRBD1. The CDR3 covers 14 residues. Per the germline V gene, CDR1 is SGHAT and CDR2 is FQNNGV. The V gene end was trimmed by 4 bases and the J gene end by 9 bases; junction bases not matched to a gene: 5. CDR3 sequence reads: CASSSGQGAGEQFF. The CDR3 nucleotides read TGTGCCAGCAGCTCAGGACAGGGGGCGGGTGAGCAGTTCTTC.

The J gene is TRBJ2-3, the V gene TRBV4-1; 13 bases agree with TRBD2. J was trimmed by 3 bases and V by 2 bases; bases with no gene match: 5. This CDR3 comprises 17 residues. Germline values: CDR1 MGHRA, CDR2 YSYEKL. Here the CDR3 reads CASSQQGTSGATDTQYF. Written as DNA, the CDR3 is TGCGCCAGCAGCCAACAGGGGACTAGCGGGGCGACAGATACGCAGTATTTT.

The CDR3 spells CASSLEGQGPDTQYF. The DNA for the CDR3 is TGCGCCAGCAGCTTGGAGGGACAGGGCCCAGATACGCAGTATTTT. This chain joins TRBV5-1 and TRBJ2-3; 9 bases are a match to TRBD1. The CDR3 has 15 residues. Germline CDR1 is SGHRS and CDR2 is YFSETQ. The V and J ends lost 0 bases and 4 bases, in that order; junction bases with no gene match: 3.

This clone was seen only once. CDR3 residues: CASSLRGLNTEAFF. Written as DNA, the CDR3 is TGTGCCAGCAGCTTAAGGGGATTGAACACTGAAGCTTTCTTT. This sequence joins TRBV7-8 and TRBJ1-1; D is possibly TRBD1 (5 bases). CDR1 and CDR2 from the germline V gene are SGHVS and FQNEAQ. CDR3 length: 14 residues. The V gene lost 2 bases and the J gene lost 0 bases, with 7 bases spanning the gap.

V usage is TRBV10-2 and J usage is TRBJ1-2, with a weak D call TRBD1 (5 bases). This CDR3 has 14 amino acids. With 4 bases removed from V and 7 bases from J, the gap between germline ends came to 16 bases. Per germline, CDR1 WSHSY and CDR2 SAAADI. The DNA of the CDR3 is TGCGCCAGCAGTGGAGTTTGGGGGGGTGGTGGCTACACCTTC. This encodes CASSGVWGGGGYTF.

The rearrangement uses TRBV5-6 and TRBJ2-2; 8 bases line up with TRBD1. From germline, CDR1 is SGHDT and CDR2 YYEEEE. V lost 4 bases, J lost 3 bases, and 11 bases stayed unmatched. The CDR3 sequence is 17 residues long. The CDR3 sequence: CASSRLRDRRDTGELFF. The CDR3 nucleotides read TGTGCCAGCAGCCGGCTGAGGGACAGGCGAGACACCGGGGAGCTGTTTTTT.

This clone was counted a single time. CDR3 amino acids: CATSRDLYTGENYGYTF. Written as DNA, the CDR3 is TGTGCCACCAGCAGAGATTTATACACAGGGGAAAACTATGGCTACACCTTC. The chain combines TRBV15 with TRBJ1-2; 7 nucleotides match TRBD1. V shed 0 bases, J shed 2 bases, and the junction held 9 bases outside the gene matches. CDR3 length equals 17 residues. Germline V CDR1 and CDR2: LNHNV, YYDKDF (reference sequence). The full variable domain, with the rest looked up from reference TRBV15 and TRBJ1-2, is DAMVIQNPRYQVTQFGKPVTLSCSQTLNHNVMYWYQQKSSQAPKLLFHYYDKDFNNEADTPDNFQSRRPNTSFCFLDIRSPGLGDTAMYLCATSRDLYTGENYGYTFGSGTRLTVV.

The chain couples TRBV7-3 to TRBJ2-2; 7 positions match TRBD2. J gave up 6 bases and V 2 bases, and 6 bases lay outside the gene matches. Germline lookup yields CDR1 SGHTA and CDR2 FQGTGA. The CDR3 is 15 residues long. Written as DNA, the CDR3 is TGTGCCAGCAGCTTAGTCGGCGGGAGCGCCGGGGAGCTGTTTTTT. Residues: CASSLVGGSAGELFF.

This clone was seen a single time. V usage is TRBV18 and J usage is TRBJ2-1; 7 bases map to TRBD1. The V and J ends lost 2 bases and 8 bases, in that order; junction bases with no gene match: 3. Germline CDR1 is KGHSH and CDR2 is LQKENI. The CDR3 loop spans 13 amino acids. In nucleotides, the CDR3 is TGTGCCAGCTCACCAAACAGGGGATATGAGCAGTTCTTC. Its protein product is CASSPNRGYEQFF. Using reference TRBV18 and TRBJ2-1 for the parts outside the CDR3, the full variable domain is NAGVMQNPRHLVRRRGQEARLRCSPMKGHSHVYWYRQLPEEGLKFMVYLQKENIIDESGMPKERFSAEFPKEGPSILRIQQVVRGDSAAYFCASSPNRGYEQFFGPGTRLTVL.

The chain combines TRBV6-5 with TRBJ2-3; TRBD2 matches 7 bases. The CDR3 is 15 amino acids. The germline V gene encodes CDR1 MNHEY and CDR2 SVGAGI. With 6 bases clipped from V and 3 bases from J, the junction kept 9 bases outside the gene matches. For the CDR3, the DNA is TGTGCCAGCAGCCCTCTAGGGGAGGGAACAGATACGCAGTATTTT. Residues: CASSPLGEGTDTQYF.

This sequence joins TRBV5-1 and TRBJ2-1; 12 bases align to TRBD2. The CDR3 has 16 residues. Germline V gives CDR1 SGHRS, CDR2 YFSETQ. The V gene end was trimmed by 4 bases and the J gene end by 7 bases; junction bases not matched to a gene: 9. The CDR3 is CASSTILAGGSNEQFF. CDR3 DNA sequence: TGCGCCAGCAGCACCATACTAGCGGGAGGTTCTAATGAGCAGTTCTTC.

The gene calls are TRBV7-6 and TRBJ1-1; weak D call: TRBD1 (5 bases). In germline, CDR1 is SGHVS, CDR2 FNYEAQ. The CDR3 is made up of 14 amino acids. V lost 5 bases to trimming and J lost 1 base, with 11 bases between them. CDR3 region: CASSQGASNTEAFF. CDR3 sequence (DNA): TGTGCCAGCAGCCAAGGGGCCTCGAACACTGAAGCTTTCTTT.

The rearrangement links TRBV7-2 to TRBJ2-5; 9 positions agree with TRBD1. Germline CDR1 and CDR2: SGHTA and FQGNSA. This CDR3 comprises 13 residues. V dropped 4 bases and J dropped 4; count of bases not matched to a gene: 1. The CDR3 DNA sequence: TGTGCCAGCAGCTCGACAGGGGGAGAGACCCAGTACTTC. Its translation: CASSSTGGETQYF.

The rearrangement joins TRBV7-2 to TRBJ2-5; 8 bases match TRBD1. Germline values: CDR1 SGHTA, CDR2 FQGNSA. CDR3 length: 16 residues. The trim removed 4 bases at V and 1 base at J, leaving 8 bases unmatched. CDR3 amino acids: CASSSGTGLLQETQYF. The CDR3, as DNA: TGTGCCAGCAGCTCCGGGACAGGCCTACTCCAAGAGACCCAGTACTTC.

The genes are TRBV5-1 and TRBJ2-2; 9 positions agree with TRBD1. The CDR3 contains 17 residues. The germline V gene has CDR1 SGHRS and CDR2 YFSETQ. Trimming at V came to 4 bases and at J to 2 bases, leaving 9 bases not matched to a gene. The CDR3 bases are TGCGCCAGCAGCCCTTCGGGACAGGGACTTAACACCGGGGAGCTGTTTTTT. Residues: CASSPSGQGLNTGELFF.

The chain has TRBV15 and TRBJ1-1, with D possibly TRBD1 on 5 matching bases. V shed 0 bases and J shed 9 bases, with 14 bases lying between them. Germline V gives CDR1 LNHNV, CDR2 YYDKDF (reference sequence). This CDR3 spans 14 amino acids. DNA of the CDR3: TGTGCCACCAGCAGAGATAGATCGCAGGGACAAGCTTTCTTT. Translation: CATSRDRSQGQAFF.